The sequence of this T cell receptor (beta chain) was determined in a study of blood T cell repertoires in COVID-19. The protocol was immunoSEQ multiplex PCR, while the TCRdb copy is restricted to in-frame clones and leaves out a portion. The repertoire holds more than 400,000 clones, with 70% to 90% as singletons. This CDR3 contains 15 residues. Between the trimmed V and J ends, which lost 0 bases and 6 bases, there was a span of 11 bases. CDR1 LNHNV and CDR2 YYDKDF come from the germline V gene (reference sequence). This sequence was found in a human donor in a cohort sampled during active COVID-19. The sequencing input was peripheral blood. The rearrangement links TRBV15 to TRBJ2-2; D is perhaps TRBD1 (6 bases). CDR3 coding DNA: TGTGCCACCAGCAGAGATAGTGGGGGCTCCGGGGAGCTGTTTTTT. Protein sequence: CATSRDSGGSGELFF.